Presented here are 25 T cell receptor beta chains from one specimen sequenced in a study of monozygotic twins with inflammatory bowel disease. TCRdb reanalyzed the 5' RACE reads and collapses them to one entry per CDR3 protein, without DNA. The listing records around 380,000 distinct CDR3 sequences. Input material: blood. The receptors stem from a human donor with ulcerative colitis or Crohn's disease, or a healthy co-twin of an affected twin (not recorded which).

The chain recombines TRBV5-5 with TRBJ1-3; TCRdb reports TRBD1, a call that lacks DNA to check it against. Germline V gene lookup returns CDR1 SGHKS and CDR2 YYEKEE (reference sequence). The CDR3 length is 15 residues. The CDR3 reads CASSSGTHSGNTIYF.

The chain recombines TRBV7-6 with TRBJ1-3. Germline loops: CDR1 SGHVS, CDR2 FNYEAQ. The CDR3 length is 14 residues. The CDR3 loop reads CASSVSVTPNTIYF.

The rearrangement uses TRBV11-1 and TRBJ1-1. The CDR3 loop spans 13 amino acids. Germline V gives CDR1 SGHAT, CDR2 FQDESV (reference sequence). CDR3 sequence reads: CASSLYRETEAFF.

This chain connects TRBV6-1 to TRBJ1-1; TCRdb designates TRBD1, a call that cannot be tested without DNA. This CDR3 has 15 residues. Looked up from germline, CDR1 is MNHNS and CDR2 is SASEGT. The CDR3 spells CASRPPRRGHTEAFF.

The CDR3 spells CASSPGTRRNNEQFF. The rearrangement links TRBV7-3 to TRBJ2-1; TCRdb proposes TRBD2, but this gene call is untestable without DNA. From germline, CDR1 is SGHTA and CDR2 FQGTGA. This CDR3 region has 15 residues.

The J gene is TRBJ2-5, the V gene TRBV10-2; TCRdb designates TRBD1, a call that cannot be tested without DNA. CDR3 length: 13 residues. Germline V gene sequence: CDR1 WSHSY, CDR2 SAAADI. The CDR3 region is CASSESYRETQYF.

The rearrangement joins TRBV19 to TRBJ1-2. This CDR3 has 13 amino acids. The germline gives CDR1 LNHDA, CDR2 SQIVND (reference sequence). The CDR3 spells CASSIYPNYGYTF. The full variable domain, in which reference TRBV19 and TRBJ1-2 provide the parts outside the CDR3, is DGGITQSPKYLFRKEGQNVTLSCEQNLNHDAMYWYRQDPGQGLRLIYYSQIVNDFQKGDIAEGYSVSREKKESFPLTVTSAQKNPTAFYLCASSIYPNYGYTFGSGTRLTVV.

This chain links TRBV28 with TRBJ2-2; there is no DNA to check the TCRdb D call of TRBD1. The CDR3 contains 14 residues. CDR1 is MDHEN and CDR2 is SYDVKM in the germline V gene. The CDR3 region is CASGGQLHTGELFF.

The chain couples TRBV10-3 to TRBJ2-5; as DNA is missing, the TRBD1 call by TCRdb cannot be tested. This CDR3 comprises 15 residues. The germline gives CDR1 ENHRY, CDR2 SYGVKD. CDR3: CATRLTGGSGETQYF.

The V and J genes are TRBV5-1 and TRBJ1-4; lacking DNA, the TRBD1 call made by TCRdb goes unchecked. The CDR3 sequence is 14 residues long. Germline V gene sequence: CDR1 SGHRS, CDR2 YFSETQ. The CDR3 reads CASSWGQGGEKPFF. Together with reference TRBV5-1 and TRBJ1-4, the CDR3 gives the full variable domain: KAGVTQTPRYLIKTRGQQVTLSCSPISGHRSVSWYQQTPGQGLQFLFEYFSETQRNKGNFPGRFSGRQFSNSRSEMNVSTLELGDSALYLCASSWGQGGEKPFFGSGTQLSVL.

The chain joins TRBV20-1 to TRBJ2-7; TCRdb's D call of TRBD2 is untestable without DNA. The CDR3 extends over 16 amino acids. CDR1 is DFQATT, CDR2 SNEGSKA, per germline (reference sequence). This chain's CDR3 is CSSGTSGLRGGNEQYF.

The chain has TRBV20-1 and TRBJ2-2; TCRdb's D call, TRBD2, is unchecked because there is no DNA. CDR3 length: 14 residues. Germline V gene data show CDR1 as DFQATT and CDR2 as SNEGSKA (reference sequence). The CDR3 spells CSAPRARVTGELFF.

V usage is TRBV3-1 and J usage is TRBJ1-5. CDR1 LGHDT and CDR2 YNNKEL come from the germline V gene (reference sequence). The CDR3 is 15 amino acids. The chain's CDR3 is CASSQEGGRSQPQHF.

The chain links TRBV5-1 to TRBJ2-1; TCRdb's D call, TRBD2, is unchecked because there is no DNA. The CDR3 extends over 17 amino acids. The germline V gene has CDR1 SGHRS and CDR2 YFSETQ. The CDR3 spells CASSMVKRTSGYNEQFF. The full variable domain, with the rest looked up from reference TRBV5-1 and TRBJ2-1, is KAGVTQTPRYLIKTRGQQVTLSCSPISGHRSVSWYQQTPGQGLQFLFEYFSETQRNKGNFPGRFSGRQFSNSRSEMNVSTLELGDSALYLCASSMVKRTSGYNEQFFGPGTRLTVL.

The chain employs TRBV20-1 and TRBJ2-7; TCRdb picks TRBD1, but there is no DNA to check that call. Germline assignment: CDR1 DFQATT and CDR2 SNEGSKA (reference sequence). CDR3 length: 13 residues. The CDR3 sequence: CSAAAAQGYEQYF.

The chain is built from TRBV6-2 or TRBV6-3 and TRBJ1-1; TCRdb indicates TRBD1, and absent DNA this call remains unverified. Germline lookup yields CDR1 MNHEY and CDR2 SVGEGT. This CDR3 spans 14 amino acids. CDR3 sequence reads: CASSSKTGGTEAFF.

The chain has TRBV29-1 and TRBJ2-7; TCRdb outputs TRBD1, but without DNA this stays unchecked. In germline, CDR1 is SQVTM, CDR2 ANQGSEA. This CDR3 is built from 14 residues. The CDR3 sequence is CSVERAGEGYEQYF.

This sequence joins TRBV5-1 and TRBJ1-4. Germline CDR1 is SGHRS and CDR2 is YFSETQ. The CDR3 runs 15 residues. CDR3 region: CASSTSGGTNEKLFF.

The chain couples TRBV5-4 to TRBJ2-7; TCRdb indicates TRBD1, and absent DNA this call remains unverified. CDR3 size: 19 residues. The germline gives CDR1 SGHNT, CDR2 YYREEE (reference sequence). The CDR3 region is CASSLSTGTGAQSSYEQYF. The full variable domain, in which reference TRBV5-4 and TRBJ2-7 provide the parts outside the CDR3, is ETGVTQSPTHLIKTRGQQVTLRCSSQSGHNTVSWYQQALGQGPQFIFQYYREEENGRGNFPPRFSGLQFPNYSSELNVNALELDDSALYLCASSLSTGTGAQSSYEQYFGPGTRLTVT.

The chain combines TRBV4-3 with TRBJ1-2. The CDR3 consists of 16 residues. The V gene's germline CDR1 is LGHNA and CDR2 YSLEER. The CDR3: CASSQDAAGLYYGYTF.

This sequence joins TRBV4-1 and TRBJ1-2; as DNA is missing, the TRBD1 call by TCRdb cannot be tested. CDR1 MGHRA and CDR2 YSYEKL come from the germline V gene. This CDR3 has 15 residues. The CDR3 sequence: CASSLDRGTNYGYTF.

The V gene is TRBV12-3 or TRBV12-4, the J gene TRBJ1-2; absent DNA, TCRdb's TRBD1 call cannot be checked. The CDR3 runs to 14 residues. The CDR3 spells CASTPRRTNYGYTF.

This sequence joins TRBV12-3 or TRBV12-4 and TRBJ2-7. The CDR3 is 15 amino acids. CDR3 residues: CASSLKGQGAYEQYF.

The rearrangement uses TRBV19 and TRBJ1-1; the D call of TRBD1 rests on TCRdb alone, since no DNA is present to check it. This CDR3 has 14 residues. The germline CDR1 and CDR2 sequences are LNHDA and SQIVND (reference sequence). CDR3 in amino acids: CASTRDRVNTEAFF.

The genes are TRBV19 and TRBJ2-7; TCRdb indicates TRBD2, and absent DNA this call remains unverified. The CDR3 totals 16 residues. The germline V gene encodes CDR1 LNHDA and CDR2 SQIVND (reference sequence). The CDR3 region is CASSIGAGEASYEQYF.